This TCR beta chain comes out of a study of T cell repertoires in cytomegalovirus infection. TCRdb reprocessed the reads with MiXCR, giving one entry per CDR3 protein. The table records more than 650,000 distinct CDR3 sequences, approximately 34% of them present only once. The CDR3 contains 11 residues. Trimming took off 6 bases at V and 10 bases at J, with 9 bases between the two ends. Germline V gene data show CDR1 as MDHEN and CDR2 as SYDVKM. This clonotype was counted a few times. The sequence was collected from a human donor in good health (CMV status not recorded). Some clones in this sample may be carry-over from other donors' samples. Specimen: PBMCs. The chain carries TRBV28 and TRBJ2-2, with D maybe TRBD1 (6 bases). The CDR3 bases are TGTGCCAGCAGCGAGGGGGTGGAGCTGTTTTTT. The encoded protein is CASSEGVELFF.